This is a list of T cell receptor beta chains from one sample in a study of blood T cell repertoires in COVID-19. Using immunoSEQ multiplex PCR, the repertoire was profiled, and TCRdb retains in-frame clones only, with some absent. Seen here are 250,000 to 350,000 clones, roughly 80% observed once, and the top ten hold less than 4.5%. The sample comprised peripheral blood. The receptors derive from a woman aged 45 to 65 with active or convalescent COVID-19. Each CDR3 is given with its conserved first and last residue. The D gene is left open where the match is weak. Only part of the rows carry a size: once, few, many, or a class if the clone is expanded.

CDR3 length: 15; V gene: TRBV10-3; D gene: NA; clone size: NA; J gene: TRBJ1-4; CDR3 DNA: TGTGCCATCAGTGGGTCGACAGCAACTAATGAAAAACTGTTTTTT; CDR3 protein: CAISGSTATNEKLFF
CDR3 length: 15; V gene: TRBV11-2; D gene: NA; clone size: NA; J gene: TRBJ1-5; CDR3 DNA: TGTGCCAGCAGCTTAGACCCCAGAAGCAATCAGCCCCAGCATTTT; CDR3 protein: CASSLDPRSNQPQHF
CDR3 length: 13; V gene: TRBV5-1; D gene: NA; clone size: NA; J gene: TRBJ2-1; CDR3 DNA: TGCGCCAGCAGCTCATCTGAGTACAATGAGCAGTTCTTC; CDR3 protein: CASSSSEYNEQFF
CDR3 length: 16; V gene: TRBV10-3; D gene: TRBD1; clone size: NA; J gene: TRBJ1-3; CDR3 DNA: TGTGCCATCACCAGCCCCGGGGACAGGGGGGGCAACACCATATATTTT; CDR3 protein: CAITSPGDRGGNTIYF
CDR3 length: 15; V gene: TRBV6-5; D gene: NA; clone size: NA; J gene: TRBJ1-6; CDR3 DNA: TGCGCCAGCAGTCAGGGGCCCCTGGGGAATTCACCCCTCCACTTT; CDR3 protein: CASSQGPLGNSPLHF
CDR3 length: 14; V gene: TRBV18; D gene: NA; clone size: once; J gene: TRBJ2-3; CDR3 DNA: TGTGCCAGCTCACGAATTAAGGGGGTAGATACGCAGTATTTT; CDR3 protein: CASSRIKGVDTQYF
CDR3 length: 15; V gene: TRBV28; D gene: TRBD1; clone size: NA; J gene: TRBJ2-3; CDR3 DNA: TGTGCCAGCAGCCCCGCCGACAGGGGCGCAGATACGCAGTATTTT; CDR3 protein: CASSPADRGADTQYF
CDR3 length: 13; V gene: TRBV7-6; D gene: TRBD1; clone size: NA; J gene: TRBJ2-5; CDR3 DNA: TGTGCCAGCAGCTGGACAGGGGAAGAGACCCAGTACTTC; CDR3 protein: CASSWTGEETQYF
CDR3 length: 12; V gene: TRBV7-8; D gene: NA; clone size: NA; J gene: TRBJ1-1; CDR3 DNA: TGTGCCAGCAGCCAATATTTCGGTGAAGCTTTCTTT; CDR3 protein: CASSQYFGEAFF
CDR3 length: 19; V gene: TRBV3-1/TRBV3-2; D gene: NA; clone size: NA; J gene: TRBJ2-1; CDR3 DNA: TGTGCCAGCAGCCAAGTACTAGGAGGATCACGAAGCTCCTACAATGAGCAGTTCTTC; CDR3 protein: CASSQVLGGSRSSYNEQFF
CDR3 length: 15; V gene: TRBV9; D gene: NA; clone size: NA; J gene: TRBJ1-3; CDR3 DNA: TGTGCCAGCAGCGTAGGGGGCCAGGGAGGAAACACCATATATTTT; CDR3 protein: CASSVGGQGGNTIYF
CDR3 length: 12; V gene: TRBV2; D gene: NA; clone size: NA; J gene: TRBJ2-3; CDR3 DNA: TGTGCCAGGGAGTCCGGCGGGGATACGCAGTATTTT; CDR3 protein: CARESGGDTQYF
CDR3 length: 19; V gene: TRBV30; D gene: TRBD2; clone size: NA; J gene: TRBJ2-1; CDR3 DNA: TGTGCCTGGAGAGCCGGGACTAGCGGGGCCCGGAGCTCCTACAATGAGCAGTTCTTC; CDR3 protein: CAWRAGTSGARSSYNEQFF
CDR3 length: 17; V gene: TRBV9; D gene: TRBD1; clone size: NA; J gene: TRBJ1-4; CDR3 DNA: TGTGCCAGCAGCGTAGGGGACAGCGTGCGTATTAATGAAAAACTGTTTTTT; CDR3 protein: CASSVGDSVRINEKLFF
CDR3 length: 17; V gene: TRBV2; D gene: TRBD1; clone size: NA; J gene: TRBJ2-1; CDR3 DNA: TGTGCCAGCAGACGAACGACAGGGGGCACGGCCTACAATGAGCAGTTCTTC; CDR3 protein: CASRRTTGGTAYNEQFF
CDR3 length: 20; V gene: TRBV21-1; D gene: NA; clone size: NA; J gene: TRBJ2-7; CDR3 DNA: TGTGCCAGCAGCAAAGCGCTGGGGGTGTCCGTTGATAGCGGAGCCTACGAGCAGTACTTC; CDR3 protein: CASSKALGVSVDSGAYEQYF
CDR3 length: 16; V gene: TRBV12-5; D gene: TRBD2; clone size: NA; J gene: TRBJ2-1; CDR3 DNA: TGTGCTAGTGGTTTTTTAGCGGGGCTCTCCTACAATGAGCAGTTCTTC; CDR3 protein: CASGFLAGLSYNEQFF
CDR3 length: 16; V gene: TRBV9; D gene: TRBD2; clone size: NA; J gene: TRBJ2-3; CDR3 DNA: TGTGCCAGCAGCGGAACACCGGGACTAGCGTCAGATACGCAGTATTTT; CDR3 protein: CASSGTPGLASDTQYF
CDR3 length: 16; V gene: TRBV6-5; D gene: NA; clone size: once; J gene: TRBJ2-7; CDR3 DNA: TGTGCCAGCAGTTACCGGAGCGTGATACCAACCTACGAGCAGTACTTC; CDR3 protein: CASSYRSVIPTYEQYF
CDR3 length: 14; V gene: TRBV12-2; D gene: NA; clone size: NA; J gene: TRBJ2-2; CDR3 DNA: TGTGCAAGTCGCTCCTGTTGTTGCACCGGGGAGCTGTTTTTT; CDR3 protein: CASRSCCCTGELFF
CDR3 length: 14; V gene: TRBV2; D gene: NA; clone size: NA; J gene: TRBJ2-7; CDR3 DNA: TGTGCCAGCAGTGATCCTAGCGAATACTACGAGCAGTACTTC; CDR3 protein: CASSDPSEYYEQYF
CDR3 length: 14; V gene: TRBV2; D gene: NA; clone size: NA; J gene: TRBJ1-1; CDR3 DNA: TGTGCCAGCAGTGAGTGGGACACCCGCACTGAAGCTTTCTTT; CDR3 protein: CASSEWDTRTEAFF
CDR3 length: 15; V gene: TRBV24-1; D gene: NA; clone size: few; J gene: TRBJ2-5; CDR3 DNA: TGTGCCACCAGTGATTTGGGGCAGAAAGAAGAGACCCAGTACTTC; CDR3 protein: CATSDLGQKEETQYF
CDR3 length: 13; V gene: TRBV12-3/TRBV12-4; D gene: NA; clone size: NA; J gene: TRBJ1-2; CDR3 DNA: TGTGCCAGCAGTTTTAAAGGGGGTGGGGGCTACACCTTC; CDR3 protein: CASSFKGGGGYTF
CDR3 length: 12; V gene: TRBV5-1; D gene: TRBD2; clone size: NA; J gene: TRBJ2-1; CDR3 DNA: TGCGCCAGCAGTCCTAGCGGGAATGAGCAGTTCTTC; CDR3 protein: CASSPSGNEQFF
CDR3 length: 15; V gene: TRBV6-1; D gene: TRBD1; clone size: NA; J gene: TRBJ1-5; CDR3 DNA: TGTGCCAGCAGTGAGGCAGGGGGCTTGAGTCAGCCCCAGCATTTT; CDR3 protein: CASSEAGGLSQPQHF
CDR3 length: 19; V gene: TRBV5-1; D gene: NA; clone size: NA; J gene: TRBJ1-2; CDR3 DNA: TGCGCCAGCAGCTTGGAAGGACTGTCAGGCCGCCAGTCTAACTATGGCTACACCTTC; CDR3 protein: CASSLEGLSGRQSNYGYTF
CDR3 length: 14; V gene: TRBV5-1; D gene: TRBD2; clone size: NA; J gene: TRBJ2-7; CDR3 DNA: TGCGCCAGCAGGGAAGGGACTAGCGGCGACGAGCAGTACTTC; CDR3 protein: CASREGTSGDEQYF
CDR3 length: 14; V gene: TRBV14; D gene: TRBD1; clone size: NA; J gene: TRBJ1-2; CDR3 DNA: TGTGCCAGCAGCGGGGACAGGGGGCCCTATGGCTACACCTTC; CDR3 protein: CASSGDRGPYGYTF
CDR3 length: 17; V gene: TRBV4-1; D gene: TRBD2; clone size: few; J gene: TRBJ2-5; CDR3 DNA: TGCGCCAGTACCCCCCTAGCGGGGCGAGGGTACCAAGAGACCCAGTACTTC; CDR3 protein: CASTPLAGRGYQETQYF
CDR3 length: 13; V gene: TRBV18; D gene: NA; clone size: NA; J gene: TRBJ2-3; CDR3 DNA: TGTGCCAGCTCACCGTCGTCCACAGATACGCAGTATTTT; CDR3 protein: CASSPSSTDTQYF
CDR3 length: 13; V gene: TRBV12-3/TRBV12-4; D gene: NA; clone size: NA; J gene: TRBJ1-2; CDR3 DNA: TGTGCCAGCAGCGGGACACGCCGATATGGCTACACCTTC; CDR3 protein: CASSGTRRYGYTF
CDR3 length: 13; V gene: TRBV19; D gene: NA; clone size: NA; J gene: TRBJ1-5; CDR3 DNA: TGTGCCAGTAGTAAGCTAGAGGATCAGCCCCAGCATTTT; CDR3 protein: CASSKLEDQPQHF
CDR3 length: 14; V gene: TRBV6-4; D gene: TRBD2; clone size: NA; J gene: TRBJ2-3; CDR3 DNA: TGTGCCAGCAGGGCGGGACTAAGCACAGATACGCAGTATTTT; CDR3 protein: CASRAGLSTDTQYF
CDR3 length: 15; V gene: TRBV9; D gene: TRBD2; clone size: NA; J gene: TRBJ2-1; CDR3 DNA: TGTGCCAGCAGCCCCCCGGGACTAGCGGGGAATGAGCAGTTCTTC; CDR3 protein: CASSPPGLAGNEQFF
CDR3 length: 16; V gene: TRBV5-1; D gene: NA; clone size: NA; J gene: TRBJ2-6; CDR3 DNA: TGCGCCAGCAGCCCACAACAGGGTCAGGGGGCCAACGTCCTGACTTTC; CDR3 protein: CASSPQQGQGANVLTF
CDR3 length: 12; V gene: TRBV5-4; D gene: TRBD2; clone size: NA; J gene: TRBJ2-7; CDR3 DNA: TGTGCCAGCAGCTTCGTAGCGGGCGAGCAGTACTTC; CDR3 protein: CASSFVAGEQYF
CDR3 length: 17; V gene: TRBV3-1/TRBV3-2; D gene: TRBD2; clone size: NA; J gene: TRBJ2-7; CDR3 DNA: TGTGCCAGCAGCCAAGATCTCGCGGGAGTTCCTCCGTACGAGCAGTACTTC; CDR3 protein: CASSQDLAGVPPYEQYF
CDR3 length: 15; V gene: TRBV6-5; D gene: TRBD1; clone size: NA; J gene: TRBJ2-7; CDR3 DNA: TGTGCCAGCAGTCGCTTGGGACAGGGATTCTACGAGCAGTACTTC; CDR3 protein: CASSRLGQGFYEQYF
CDR3 length: 15; V gene: TRBV19; D gene: TRBD2; clone size: NA; J gene: TRBJ2-7; CDR3 DNA: TGTGCCAGTAGACGGTTTAGCGGGAGCTCCTACGAGCAGTACTTC; CDR3 protein: CASRRFSGSSYEQYF
CDR3 length: 15; V gene: TRBV5-5; D gene: NA; clone size: once; J gene: TRBJ1-4; CDR3 DNA: TGTGCCAGCACCCCTGATAGGGGAACTAATGAAAAACTGTTTTTT; CDR3 protein: CASTPDRGTNEKLFF
CDR3 length: 15; V gene: TRBV6-5; D gene: NA; clone size: NA; J gene: TRBJ2-7; CDR3 DNA: TGTGCCAGCAGTTACGAGGGAACGCCTTCCCACGAGCAGTACTTC; CDR3 protein: CASSYEGTPSHEQYF
CDR3 length: 13; V gene: TRBV28; D gene: NA; clone size: once; J gene: TRBJ2-7; CDR3 DNA: TGTGCCAGCAGTATCGGGGGTCGCTACGAGCAGTACTTC; CDR3 protein: CASSIGGRYEQYF
CDR3 length: 18; V gene: TRBV5-1; D gene: TRBD2; clone size: NA; J gene: TRBJ2-2; CDR3 DNA: TGCGCCAGCAGCTCCCGACGTAGCGGGAGGGAGAACACCGGGGAGCTGTTTTTT; CDR3 protein: CASSSRRSGRENTGELFF
CDR3 length: 15; V gene: TRBV18; D gene: TRBD1; clone size: few; J gene: TRBJ1-2; CDR3 DNA: TGTGCCAGCTCACCACGACAGGGGGTGGACTATGGCTACACCTTC; CDR3 protein: CASSPRQGVDYGYTF
CDR3 length: 15; V gene: TRBV7-9; D gene: NA; clone size: NA; J gene: TRBJ1-2; CDR3 DNA: TGTGCCAGCAGCTTAGAGGAAGGGGTCGGCTATGGCTACACCTTC; CDR3 protein: CASSLEEGVGYGYTF
CDR3 length: 15; V gene: TRBV11-2; D gene: NA; clone size: NA; J gene: TRBJ2-7; CDR3 DNA: TGTGCCAGCAGCTCCCTCGCGCGCCTCTCCTACGAGCAGTACTTC; CDR3 protein: CASSSLARLSYEQYF
CDR3 length: 16; V gene: TRBV28; D gene: NA; clone size: NA; J gene: TRBJ2-7; CDR3 DNA: TGTGCCAGCAGTTTATATGTGAGGGGGAGAGGGGTCGAGCAGTACTTC; CDR3 protein: CASSLYVRGRGVEQYF
CDR3 length: 16; V gene: TRBV13; D gene: NA; clone size: NA; J gene: TRBJ2-3; CDR3 DNA: TGTGCCAGCAGCCGTTCGGGGGAGAGGAGCACAGATACGCAGTATTTT; CDR3 protein: CASSRSGERSTDTQYF
CDR3 length: 17; V gene: TRBV5-4; D gene: NA; clone size: NA; J gene: TRBJ2-7; CDR3 DNA: TGTGCCAGCAGCCAAGGCCGGGTGGGGCCGAGCTCCTACGAGCAGTACTTC; CDR3 protein: CASSQGRVGPSSYEQYF
CDR3 length: 15; V gene: TRBV19; D gene: NA; clone size: NA; J gene: TRBJ2-3; CDR3 DNA: TGTGCCAGTAGCCCAGCGGAGGTCGGGGCAGATACGCAGTATTTT; CDR3 protein: CASSPAEVGADTQYF
CDR3 length: 15; V gene: TRBV19; D gene: NA; clone size: once; J gene: TRBJ1-2; CDR3 DNA: TGTGCCAGTAGTCCCACCCCGACAGCTCCCTATGGCTACACCTTC; CDR3 protein: CASSPTPTAPYGYTF
CDR3 length: 14; V gene: TRBV28; D gene: NA; clone size: once; J gene: TRBJ2-5; CDR3 DNA: TGTGCCAGCAGCAACCGGGGAACCTCAGGGACCCAGTACTTC; CDR3 protein: CASSNRGTSGTQYF
CDR3 length: 12; V gene: TRBV2; D gene: NA; clone size: NA; J gene: TRBJ1-1; CDR3 DNA: TGTGCCAGCAGTGAATCTCCCGCCGGGGCTTTCTTT; CDR3 protein: CASSESPAGAFF
CDR3 length: 15; V gene: TRBV19; D gene: NA; clone size: NA; J gene: TRBJ1-2; CDR3 DNA: TGTGCCAGTAGTAGTGTGGGCAGAGCCTTCTCGGGCTACACCTTC; CDR3 protein: CASSSVGRAFSGYTF
CDR3 length: 14; V gene: TRBV19; D gene: TRBD2; clone size: NA; J gene: TRBJ2-1; CDR3 DNA: TGTGCCAGTAGCGCAGCGGGAGGGCAATCTGAGCAGTTCTTC; CDR3 protein: CASSAAGGQSEQFF
CDR3 length: 19; V gene: TRBV27; D gene: TRBD2; clone size: NA; J gene: TRBJ2-2; CDR3 DNA: TGTGCCAGCAGTTTATTTGGGCCGACTAGCATGGGGAACACCGGGGAGCTGTTTTTT; CDR3 protein: CASSLFGPTSMGNTGELFF
CDR3 length: 15; V gene: TRBV6-1; D gene: TRBD1; clone size: once; J gene: TRBJ1-5; CDR3 DNA: TGTGCCAGCAGTGAAGCGAGGGGGCAATATCAGCCCCAGCATTTT; CDR3 protein: CASSEARGQYQPQHF
CDR3 length: 15; V gene: TRBV2; D gene: TRBD2; clone size: NA; J gene: TRBJ2-2; CDR3 DNA: TGTGCCAGCCACGGGGCGGGAGCGGTCACCGGGGAGCTGTTTTTT; CDR3 protein: CASHGAGAVTGELFF